This T cell receptor (beta chain) was obtained from a study of cytomegalovirus exposure and HLA in healthy donors. In the study overall: Within an early data release were around 80 million unique TCRs drawn from HLA-typed donors.

Whereas donors were nominally healthy upon sampling, unrecorded immune exposures were probable. Amplification used 60 Vbeta primers and 13 Jbeta primers. Clones were sequenced by immunoSEQ multiplex PCR, and TCRdb holds only the in-frame ones, with some missing. The sample lists roughly 120,000 clones, roughly 63% occurring once. Points from the study as a whole: Despite most TCR sequences being rare, some public TCRs occurred in many donors.

Concerning this clone: Its antigen is unidentified.

Germline assignment: CDR1 SGHRS and CDR2 YFSETQ. Trimming shortened V by 5 bases and J by 7 bases, and 19 bases separated the two germline ends. The CDR3 loop spans 14 amino acids. The receptor was isolated from a woman in her seventies in good health and CMV-seropositive. The sequenced sample was PBMCs. The chain couples TRBV5-1 to TRBJ2-7; tentative D call: TRBD2 (6 bases). CDR3 nucleotides: TGCGCCAGCAGAGAGGGGACCTTTCGGGGGGAGCAGTACTTC. It specifies CASREGTFRGEQYF.